Detailed here is one T cell receptor beta chain. The antigen is unknown. This beta chain is an off-target read within a library intended for alpha chains, so its frequency means little. TCR cDNA molecules were tagged individually, and each one carried a unique molecular identifier. Each CDR3 protein is one row after TCRdb ran MiXCR on the 5' RACE reads. The sample includes roughly 17,000 distinct CDR3 sequences, 9.5% to 10% of them seen just once. Time point here: sample taken at primary tumor resection. This record belongs to a study of spatial heterogeneity in lung cancer. Study observations and caveats: Mutation counts in tumors were tracked by counts of expanded intratumoral alpha and beta TCRs.

The CDR3 extends over 15 amino acids. Trimming took 6 bases from V and 5 from J; bases not matched to a gene: 10. Germline loops: CDR1 SNHLY, CDR2 FYNNEI. The TCR sequence derives from a female donor with early-stage non-small cell lung cancer. The chain couples TRBV2 to TRBJ2-5, with 9 positions matching TRBD2. This specimen consisted of lung tumor tissue, obtained at surgery. In DNA form, the CDR3 reads TGTGCCAGCAGCGATCCGGGACTAGCTTTCGAGACCCAGTACTTC. Translation: CASSDPGLAFETQYF.